This T cell receptor (beta chain) was observed in a study of shared T cell receptors in the human thymus. Here immunoSEQ multiplex PCR was the method, and the copy in TCRdb shows in-frame clones only, minus some. Counted here are 600,000 or so clones, around 87% occurring once; the ten biggest clones make up 0.0094%. The germline V gene has CDR1 GTSNPN and CDR2 SVGIG (reference sequence). This CDR3 comprises 12 residues. Losses at the gene ends were 5 bases for V and 4 bases for J; bases not matched to a gene: 3. These same data were also listed under a study on human thymus T cells. That investigation notes: Thymic samples were excised during corrective heart operations. Related research found strongly overlapping thymic repertoires in unrelated individuals.

The chain recombines TRBV30 with TRBJ1-2; 8 nucleotides align to TRBD1. Sequencing input: thymocytes. The source of this sequence is a boy younger than two with a congenital heart defect. The CDR3 sequence: CAWRTGTYGYTF. CDR3 bases: TGTGCCTGGCGGACAGGGACCTATGGCTACACCTTC.